The rows below give T cell receptor beta chains drawn from one sample of a study of shared clonotypes between healthy human individuals. The repertoire was sequenced with immunoSEQ multiplex PCR; TCRdb's copy has only in-frame clones and lacks some. The data contain around 700,000 clones, 74% of them singletons. Sequencing was performed on memory CD4+ T cells sorted from blood. The origin of the receptors is a woman younger than 45 in good health. Each CDR3 is given with its conserved first and last residue.

>TRBJ1-1|TRBV4-2
CASSQEGQSVFF
>TRBJ2-7|TRBV5-1
CASSVDGTPSGREQYF
>TRBJ2-7|TRBV4-1
CASSLTGEAYEQYF
>TRBJ2-5|TRBV7-9
CASSQGRQETQYF
>TRBJ2-7|TRBV5-1
CASSLVGHSYEQYF
>TRBJ1-4|TRBV28
CASSAPGEATNEKLFF
>TRBJ2-2|TRBV7-2
CASSLVTAGVTGELFF
>TRBJ1-2|TRBV4-2
CASSQVSGTNYGYTF
>TRBJ2-1|TRBV27
CASSPQTGLSYNEQFF
>TRBJ2-1|TRBV11-2
CASSLGTSGNSYNEQFF
>TRBJ1-2|TRBV25-1
CASSESFGYTF
>TRBJ2-7|TRBV4-2
CASSQSFLAGNEQYF
>TRBJ1-5|TRBV7-9
CASRPLSNQPQHF
>TRBJ1-2|TRBV5-4
CASGKGQDYGYTF
>TRBJ2-7|TRBV10-1
CASSESGRGVDEQYF
>TRBJ1-4|TRBV28
CASSGQGTNEKLFF
>TRBJ1-1|TRBV6-1
CASRRGMNTEAFF
>TRBJ2-6|TRBV6-5
CASSYSSGAGANVLTF
>TRBJ2-6|TRBV5-1
CASSFGTQVPGANVLTF
>TRBJ2-5|TRBV4-1
CASSPGLAGGGETQYF
>TRBJ2-2|TRBV6-5
CASSYSDRHTGELFF
>TRBJ1-2|TRBV7-2
CASSLARDGYTF
>TRBJ2-3|TRBV5-1
CASREDRGNTDTQYF
>TRBJ1-5|TRBV2
CASRTLSNQPQHF
>TRBJ2-1|TRBV9
CASSVGQGTYNEQFF
>TRBJ2-1|TRBV28
CASSIPVYNEQFF
>TRBJ2-7|TRBV29-1
CSVGGTTNEQYF
>TRBJ2-1|TRBV2
CASTSERFNEQFF
>TRBJ2-1|TRBV7-2
CASSATSGTYNEQFF
>TRBJ1-5|TRBV6-6
CASSYTRDGQPQHF
>TRBJ1-1|TRBV6-5
CASSTTGTANTEAFF
>TRBJ1-4|TRBV4-1
CASTDGTGHEKLFF
>TRBJ2-1|TRBV7-9
CASSFGANSYNEQFF
>TRBJ2-5|TRBV2
CASNVAGDETQYF
>TRBJ2-7|TRBV21-1
CASSKVCGADTYEQYF
>TRBJ2-7|TRBV6-1
CASKDAGDEQYF
>TRBJ1-1|TRBV27
CASSRRTGMNTEAFF
>TRBJ2-5|TRBV7-2
CASSLGPLLAQETQYF
>TRBJ1-2|TRBV14
CASSQGSRGGYGYTF
>TRBJ2-5|TRBV5-4
CASSWTGQGASGETQYF
>TRBJ2-1|TRBV25-1
CASSERLAEKYNEQFF
>TRBJ2-4|TRBV27
CASSKMTVNTAKNIQYF
>TRBJ1-1|TRBV5-1
CASSLRSNTEAFF
>TRBJ1-1|TRBV6-6
CASSRPTGTEDTEAFF
>TRBJ1-2|TRBV7-8
CASSPGQYGYTF
>TRBJ1-2|TRBV6-5
CASSRLLRGAYGYTF
>TRBJ1-2|TRBV2
CASSRQGQEGYTF
>TRBJ2-7|TRBV25-1
CASSLPGTETYEQYF
>TRBJ2-1|TRBV5-1
CASSLGFPNEQFF
>TRBJ2-7|TRBV19
CASSNLYEQYF
>TRBJ1-5|TRBV29-1
CSAIWGNQPQHF
>TRBJ1-3|TRBV5-1
CASRDPSSGNTIYF
>TRBJ2-3|TRBV29-1
CSVAHREDTQYF
>TRBJ2-2|TRBV7-8
CASSLDRGELFF
>TRBJ1-5|TRBV30
CAWRKSGTGVLQPQHF
>TRBJ1-2|TRBV18
CASSPKVSTNYGYTF
>TRBJ1-1|TRBV7-2
CASSLVPGDEAFF
>TRBJ1-6|TRBV9
CASSVAAAGDSPLHF